In this sample, the clone carrying this T cell receptor beta chain turned up once. The data were produced by immunoSEQ multiplex PCR, yet TCRdb's version contains in-frame clones alone and is incomplete. The data show 2 million to 3 million clones, over 85% seen once. The data were taken from a study of shared clonotypes between healthy human individuals. Germline V gene sequence: CDR1 SGHTA, CDR2 FQGTGA. The CDR3 spans 14 residues. J gave up 8 bases and V 5 bases, and 6 bases lay outside the gene matches. Sequencing was done on a sample of naive CD4+ T cells from PBMCs. Subset denoted: CD45RA+ positively selected. This sequence joins TRBV7-3 and TRBJ2-1; 10 positions match TRBD2. This receptor was obtained from a man aged 18 to 30 in good health. Some clones in this sample may be carry-over from other donors' samples. As DNA, the CDR3 is TGTGCCAGCAGCATGACCGGGACTAGCGATGAGCAGTTCTTC. Its translation: CASSMTGTSDEQFF.